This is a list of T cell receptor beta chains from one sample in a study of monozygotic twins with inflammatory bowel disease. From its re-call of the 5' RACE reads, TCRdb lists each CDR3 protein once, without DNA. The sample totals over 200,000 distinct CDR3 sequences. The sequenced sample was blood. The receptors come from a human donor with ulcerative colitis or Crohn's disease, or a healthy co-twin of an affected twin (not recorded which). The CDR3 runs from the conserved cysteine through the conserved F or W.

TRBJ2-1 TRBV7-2 CASRPTSWDEQFF
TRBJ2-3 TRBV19 CASRRVGPNTDTQYF
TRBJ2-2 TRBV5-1 CASSPYSTGELFF
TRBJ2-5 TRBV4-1 CASSQDGVGTQYF
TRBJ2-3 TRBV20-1 CSARVTSTDTQYF
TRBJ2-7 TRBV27 CASSRMGQGWYEQYF
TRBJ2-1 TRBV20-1 CSAMGLAGGPYNEQFF
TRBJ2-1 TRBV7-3 CASSPPPNCTQFF
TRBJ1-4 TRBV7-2 CASSLNNLNEKLFF
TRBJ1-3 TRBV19 CASSLQVAGNTIYF
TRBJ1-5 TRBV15 CATSRDKNRGEIQPQHF
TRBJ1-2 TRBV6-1 CASSALGGGAPNYGYTF
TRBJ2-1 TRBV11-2 CASSSRDEQFF
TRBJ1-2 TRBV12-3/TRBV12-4 CASSKDRGGVAYGYTF
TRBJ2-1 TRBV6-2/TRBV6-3 CASSFSLLGEQFF
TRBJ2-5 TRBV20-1 CSAGGTMETQYF
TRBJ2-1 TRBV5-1 CASSLEGLYSYNEQFF
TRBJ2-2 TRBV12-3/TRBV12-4 CASSLAGLGTGELFF
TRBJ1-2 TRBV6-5 CASSYGSYAGAYGYTF
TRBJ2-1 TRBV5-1 CASSNSGDYNEQFF
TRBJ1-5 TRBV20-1 CSASRDRGQPQHF
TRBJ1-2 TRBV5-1 CASSLEAGANNYGYTF
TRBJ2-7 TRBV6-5 CASSYTQTGRGEQHF
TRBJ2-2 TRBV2 CASRGVGSGELFF
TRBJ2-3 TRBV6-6 CASSTPGDTQYF
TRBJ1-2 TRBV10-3 CAISSTGVWGTGGGYTF
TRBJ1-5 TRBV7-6 CASSLGTTQPQHF
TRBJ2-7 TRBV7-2 CASSLVNGNEQYF
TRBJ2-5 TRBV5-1 CASSPGRGQETQYF
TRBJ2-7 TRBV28 CASSPPGQGLHEQYF
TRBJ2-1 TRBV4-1 CASSQGPDHLGENEQFF
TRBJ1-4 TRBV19 CATLGGPANEKLFF
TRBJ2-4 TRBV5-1 CASSLAPGNPLKNIQYF
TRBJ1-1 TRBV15 CATSRASINTEAFF
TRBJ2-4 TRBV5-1 CASSPTTGLAKNIQYF
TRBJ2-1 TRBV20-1 CSATTSGSGLTYNEQFF
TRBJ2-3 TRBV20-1 CSAEGRGGPSVYGTDTQYF
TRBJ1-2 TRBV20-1 CSANQGGNYTF
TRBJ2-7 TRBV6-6 CASPTSGYSYEQYF
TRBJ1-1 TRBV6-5 CASSYSHQGQAFF